A selection of T cell receptor beta chains follows, all from one sample in a study of OX40 agonist ivuxolimab in advanced cancers. Assay: immunoSEQ multiplex PCR; the TCRdb copy retains only in-frame clones and omits some. The sample has approximately 66,000 clones, roughly 87% seen once. The source was CD4+ or CD8+ T cells sorted from blood, collected in a trial of the OX40 agonist ivuxolimab. The receptors derive from an adult with an advanced solid tumor such as melanoma, head and neck, liver or kidney cancer. The CDR3 runs from the conserved cysteine through the conserved F or W. D genes are given only for firm matches. Clone sizes are given selectively: once, few, many, or a class where the clone is expanded.

TRBJ1-3 | - | TRBV7-8 | - | TGTGCCAGCAGCTTAGCCTGGGGGGCGCGGGGAAACACCATATATTTT | CASSLAWGARGNTIYF
TRBJ2-5 | - | TRBV2 | - | TGTGCCAGCGGGGGGAGGGAGACCCAGTACTTC | CASGGRETQYF
TRBJ2-7 | TRBD1 | TRBV5-6 | - | TGTGCCAGCAGCTTTCTGGACAGGGTCCTTACCGAGCAGTACTTC | CASSFLDRVLTEQYF
TRBJ1-2 | TRBD1 | TRBV6-5 | - | TGTGCCAGCAGTTACGGGGACAGGGTCTATGGCTACACCTTC | CASSYGDRVYGYTF
TRBJ2-5 | TRBD1 | TRBV9 | - | TGTGCCAGCGGACAGGGTTGGCAAGAGACCCAGTACTTC | CASGQGWQETQYF
TRBJ2-5 | - | TRBV5-1 | - | TGCGCCAGCAGCTTGGGTTCTAGCAGAGAGACCCAGTACTTC | CASSLGSSRETQYF
TRBJ1-1 | - | TRBV20-1 | - | TGCAGTGCTAGCACCACCGAAGCTTTCTTT | CSASTTEAFF
TRBJ2-5 | - | TRBV14 | - | TGTGCCAGCAGCCCGACCGGGACGGAAGAGACCCAGTACTTC | CASSPTGTEETQYF
TRBJ1-4 | TRBD1 | TRBV11-1 | few | TGTGCCAGCAGCTTGACAGGGAATGAAAAACTGTTTTTT | CASSLTGNEKLFF
TRBJ1-2 | - | TRBV5-3 | - | TGTGCCAGAAGCTTGGACAGGGAGCGCTATGGCTACACCTTC | CARSLDRERYGYTF
TRBJ1-6 | - | TRBV6-5 | - | TGTGCCAGCAGTCCCCGGGCCGGGGATTCACCCCTCCACTTT | CASSPRAGDSPLHF
TRBJ1-1 | - | TRBV19 | - | TGTGCCAGTAGTAATGGGATCGGGACTGAAGCTTTCTTT | CASSNGIGTEAFF
TRBJ1-1 | TRBD1 | TRBV7-3 | - | TGTGCCAGCAGCCTAGGGACAGGGGGCCCCTCTACTGAAGCTTTCTTT | CASSLGTGGPSTEAFF
TRBJ1-6 | - | TRBV6-5 | once | TGTGCCAGCAGTTACAGGAGTATGTATTCACCCCTCCACTTT | CASSYRSMYSPLHF
TRBJ2-5 | - | TRBV11-3 | once | TGTGCCAGCAGCCTTCCAGGGGTAGTTTCTCAAGAGACCCAGTACTTC | CASSLPGVVSQETQYF
TRBJ1-6 | TRBD1 | TRBV5-1 | few | TGCGCCAGCAGCTTGAACAAGGACAGGTTAAATTCACCCCTCCACTTT | CASSLNKDRLNSPLHF
TRBJ2-7 | TRBD1 | TRBV19 | - | TGTGCCAGTAGTCCTTTGGACAGGGATAGTAACGAGCAGTACTTC | CASSPLDRDSNEQYF
TRBJ2-5 | - | TRBV5-1 | - | TGCGCCAGCAGCTTGCTTGGCGGCTTCGAGACCCAGTACTTC | CASSLLGGFETQYF
TRBJ2-3 | - | TRBV7-3 | - | TGTGCCAGCAGCTTAACCTCTCACACAGATACGCAGTATTTT | CASSLTSHTDTQYF
TRBJ1-1 | - | TRBV11-2 | - | TGTGCCAGCAGCACAGACAGGAACACTGAAGCTTTCTTT | CASSTDRNTEAFF
TRBJ2-7 | TRBD2 | TRBV5-4 | - | TGTGCCAGCAGCGAGCGGGGTACCTACGAGCAGTACTTC | CASSERGTYEQYF
TRBJ1-1 | - | TRBV10-1 | - | TGCGCCAGCAGAAGAATTCAAGGGGGGAGCACTGAAGCTTTCTTT | CASRRIQGGSTEAFF
TRBJ1-3 | - | TRBV6-5 | - | TGTGCCAGCAGTATTGACAATGCCGGAAACACCATATATTTT | CASSIDNAGNTIYF
TRBJ2-2 | - | TRBV5-4 | - | TGTGCCAGCAGCCCCTCTGTTACCATGAACACCGGGGAGCTGTTTTTT | CASSPSVTMNTGELFF
TRBJ1-6 | - | TRBV7-9 | - | TGTGCCAGCAGCTCATCCGGTTCACCCCTCCACTTT | CASSSSGSPLHF
TRBJ1-3 | - | TRBV5-1 | - | TGCGCCAGCAGCTTGGCAGCCGGAAACACCATATATTTT | CASSLAAGNTIYF
TRBJ2-3 | - | TRBV7-2 | - | TGTGCCAGCAGTCTAACCCCTACTAGTTACGGCACAGATACGCAGTATTTT | CASSLTPTSYGTDTQYF
TRBJ2-3 | - | TRBV18 | - | TGTGCCAGCTCACCCGAACAGGGATTCACAGATACGCAGTATTTT | CASSPEQGFTDTQYF
TRBJ2-2 | - | TRBV7-3 | - | TGTGCCAGCAGCTTAACGGGGGGCCACACCGGGGAGCTGTTTTTT | CASSLTGGHTGELFF
TRBJ2-1 | - | TRBV19 | - | TGTGCCAGTAGTATACACAGGACTTCAGGGGATGAGCAGTTCTTC | CASSIHRTSGDEQFF
TRBJ2-5 | - | TRBV11-3 | - | TGTGCCAGCGGCTTCGGGGTAAGAGAGACCCAGTACTTC | CASGFGVRETQYF
TRBJ1-4 | - | TRBV15 | - | TGTGCCACCAGCAGAGCAGTCACTTCTAATGAAAAACTGTTTTTT | CATSRAVTSNEKLFF
TRBJ1-1 | - | TRBV29-1 | - | TGCAGCGCCGAGGGGGGGCCGCTGAACACTGAAGCTTTCTTT | CSAEGGPLNTEAFF
TRBJ1-1 | TRBD1 | TRBV5-1 | - | TGCGCCAGCAGGGAAGGACAGGGGGCAGGAAACACTGAAGCTTTCTTT | CASREGQGAGNTEAFF
TRBJ2-3 | TRBD1 | TRBV6-5 | - | TGTGCCAGCAGTTATGTCAGGGGGCCAGGAGATACGCAGTATTTT | CASSYVRGPGDTQYF
TRBJ2-5 | TRBD2 | TRBV7-8 | - | TGTGCCAGCAGCTTAGATCCTAGCGGGGGTCAAGAGACCCAGTACTTC | CASSLDPSGGQETQYF
TRBJ2-5 | TRBD2 | TRBV4-2 | - | TGTGCCAGCAGCCAAGATCTGGGAGCGGGGGGGCGCGGGGAGACCCAGTACTTC | CASSQDLGAGGRGETQYF
TRBJ2-7 | TRBD1 | TRBV28 | - | TGTGCCAGCTCCGAACCAGGGGGCGGGTACGAGCAGTACTTC | CASSEPGGGYEQYF
TRBJ2-3 | TRBD2 | TRBV19 | - | TGTGCCAGTAGTACCGACAGACTAGCGCGGTACACAGATACGCAGTATTTT | CASSTDRLARYTDTQYF
TRBJ1-4 | TRBD1 | TRBV28 | - | TGTGCCAGCAGTTTCGGGACAGGGCCTAATGAAAAACTGTTTTTT | CASSFGTGPNEKLFF
TRBJ1-2 | - | TRBV5-1 | - | TGCGCCAGCAGCTTGGTACTGGGGGAGGGCTATGGCTACACCTTC | CASSLVLGEGYGYTF
TRBJ1-1 | TRBD1 | TRBV2 | - | TGTGCCAGCAGCCGCGGACAGGGGGCAGGGGGTATTGTTGCTTTCTTT | CASSRGQGAGGIVAFF
TRBJ1-5 | - | TRBV28 | - | TGTGCCAGCAGTCGAACTCGATTCGGGAGCAATCAGCCCCAGCATTTT | CASSRTRFGSNQPQHF
TRBJ2-2 | TRBD2 | TRBV28 | - | TGTGCCAGCAGTTTCCTAGCGGGGGTTCGAGACGCCGGGGAGCTGTTTTTT | CASSFLAGVRDAGELFF